The clone carrying this TCR beta chain showed up just a few times. Its antigen remains unidentified. TCRdb used MiXCR to reprocess the 5' RACE reads, holding one entry per CDR3 protein. The top ten hold about 12% of the sample, which has some 12,000 distinct CDR3 sequences, about 51% seen once. Treg sorting used a CD4+CD25+CD127-/low gate. Study observations and caveats: Tumor memory CD4+ T cell TCR gene usage was found to cluster with blood and lymph node memory CD4+ cells and with lymph node naive CD4+ cells.

The TCR originated in a female donor with breast cancer. Material for sequencing was tumor-infiltrating Tregs sorted from the breast tumor.

CDR3 sequence reads: CASSQDMGAGFETQYF. The DNA for the CDR3 is TGCGCCAGCAGCCAAGATATGGGGGCCGGGTTCGAGACCCAGTACTTC. J is TRBJ2-5 and V is TRBV4-3, with a tentative D call TRBD1 (6 bases). Germline CDR1 LGHNA, CDR2 YSLEER. The CDR3 length is 16 residues. The V gene lost 0 bases and the J gene lost 5 bases, with 16 bases spanning the gap.